This T cell receptor beta chain was identified during a study of lymphopenia after photon versus proton radiotherapy. V shed 0 bases and J 3 bases; nucleotides not matched to a gene: 1. Germline V gene data show CDR1 as MGHRA and CDR2 as YSYEKL. This CDR3 is 15 amino acids long. The protocol was immunoSEQ multiplex PCR, while the TCRdb copy is restricted to in-frame clones and leaves out a portion. The data show tens of thousands of clones, with about 81% seen just once and about 1.9% held by the top ten. The chain is built from TRBV4-1 and TRBJ2-7; 11 positions agree with TRBD2. Specimen: peripheral blood, collected from a patient treated with proton-based radiotherapy. The receptor was derived from a man aged 60-69 years with pancreatic cancer. CDR3 loop: CASSQETSGNYEQYF. CDR3 DNA: TGCGCCAGCAGCCAAGAGACTAGCGGGAACTACGAGCAGTACTTC.